The present T cell receptor (beta chain) was sequenced within a study of T cell repertoires in cytomegalovirus infection. Looking at the study overall: Public TCR beta signatures indicated both CMV infection and matching HLA type.

Turning to this clonotype: The target antigen is unknown.

TCRdb called the reads again in MiXCR, with one record for every CDR3 protein. The profile shows about 740,000 distinct CDR3 sequences, 35% to 45% of them singletons. Whole-study findings and limits: CMV carriers with the relevant HLA were identified by cumulative public TCR beta family frequency. CMV-specific TCR beta clonotypes restricted by HLA-C were the ones dominating the ex vivo response.

Trimming took 5 bases from V and 3 from J, leaving 11 bases between them. Germline CDR1 is MDHEN and CDR2 is SYDVKM. This CDR3 comprises 14 residues. The specimen sequenced was PBMCs. The TCR originated in a human donor in good health (CMV status not recorded). Some clones in this sample may be carry-over from other donors' samples. The J gene is TRBJ1-5, the V gene TRBV28; the D is unclear. The CDR3 spells CASSQVWDNQPQHF. CDR3 DNA sequence: TGTGCCAGCAGTCAGGTTTGGGACAATCAGCCCCAGCATTTT.